Presented here are 5 T cell receptor beta chains from one specimen sequenced in a study of T-cell memory formation after mild COVID-19. TCRdb analysed the 5' RACE reads with MiXCR anew, one entry per CDR3 protein. This repertoire shows 300,000 to 350,000 distinct CDR3 sequences, about 13% found once; its top ten account for 21%. Sequenced input: PBMCs or a T cell subset sorted from them (not recorded which). The receptors stem from a man aged 18 to 35 who had mild COVID-19 (a few samples of this study predate the infection). Cell type and time point are not known.

The chain has TRBV12-3 or TRBV12-4 and TRBJ1-3, with TRBD1 as a possible D gene (5 bases). The CDR3 sequence is 14 residues long. V was cut by 7 bases and J by 3 bases, with 13 bases left in between. CDR3 loop: CASTLGGVGNTIYF. The CDR3 bases are TGTGCCAGCACCCTAGGAGGGGTTGGAAACACCATATATTTT.

The V gene is TRBV4-1, the J gene TRBJ2-1, with D tentatively TRBD1 or TRBD2 (5 bases each). Trimming removed 4 bases from V and 6 bases from J, with 19 bases in between. Germline CDR1 MGHRA, CDR2 YSYEKL. The CDR3 is made up of 16 amino acids. The CDR3, as DNA: TGCGCCAGCAGCCGGGGGTTTGGCAGGGAATCCAATGAGCAGTTCTTC. It translates to CASSRGFGRESNEQFF.

The V gene is TRBV19, the J gene TRBJ2-7; the D is unclear. This CDR3 has 14 amino acids. Per germline, CDR1 LNHDA and CDR2 SQIVND (reference sequence). Trimming removed 6 bases from V and 5 bases from J, with 17 bases in between. The CDR3 coding sequence is TGTGCCAGTAGCCTTGATCCGTCGGTCGACGAGCAGTACTTC. This sequence encodes CASSLDPSVDEQYF.

The chain has TRBV28 and TRBJ2-7; 9 bases match TRBD2. CDR1 is MDHEN and CDR2 is SYDVKM in the germline V gene. The V segment lost 6 bases and the J segment 12 bases; nucleotides outside the gene matches: 12. The CDR3 is made up of 13 amino acids. CDR3 sequence (DNA): TGTGCCAGCAGCCCCGGGACTAGCAGGAAGATGTACTTC. Its translation is CASSPGTSRKMYF.

This clonotype appeared a few times. The chain's CDR3 is CASSYDTPTRCRDRYEQYV. The CDR3 DNA follows: TGTGCCAGCAGTTACGACACTCCTACCCGCTGTCGGGACAGGTACGAGCAGTACGTC. V gene TRBV6-5 combines with J gene TRBJ2-7, with 8 bases fitting TRBD1. Germline V CDR1 and CDR2: MNHEY, SVGAGI. The CDR3 totals 19 residues. Losses at the gene ends were 2 bases for V and 4 bases for J; bases not matched to a gene: 19.